Sequencing of this T cell receptor beta chain was carried out in a study of shared clonotypes between healthy human individuals. With V trimmed by 0 bases and J by 3 bases, 0 bases remained unmatched. In germline, CDR1 is SGHTA, CDR2 FQGNSA. There are 15 residues in the CDR3. Naive CD8 cells comprised CD45RO-negative, CCR7-positively selected cells, excluding terminally differentiated effector memory CD45RA+ cells. Study results and limitations: Despite large depth, rarefaction showed incomplete sorted-subset sequencing.

About this clone itself: What it binds is unknown. This sample also contains other DNA sequences that code for the same CDR3.

Sequencing was performed with immunoSEQ multiplex PCR; in TCRdb, only in-frame clones are kept and a portion is missing. Of a few million clones listed, 85% to 95% were seen once; the top ten hold less than 2%. This chain joins TRBV7-2 and TRBJ2-7, with 12 bases fitting TRBD2. The sample consisted of naive CD8+ T cells from PBMCs. This TCR derives from a man aged 18 to 30 in good health. Some clones in this sample may be carry-over from other donors' samples. The DNA for the CDR3 is TGTGCCAGCAGCTTAGCACTAGCGGGGGGCTACGAGCAGTACTTC. Protein sequence: CASSLALAGGYEQYF.